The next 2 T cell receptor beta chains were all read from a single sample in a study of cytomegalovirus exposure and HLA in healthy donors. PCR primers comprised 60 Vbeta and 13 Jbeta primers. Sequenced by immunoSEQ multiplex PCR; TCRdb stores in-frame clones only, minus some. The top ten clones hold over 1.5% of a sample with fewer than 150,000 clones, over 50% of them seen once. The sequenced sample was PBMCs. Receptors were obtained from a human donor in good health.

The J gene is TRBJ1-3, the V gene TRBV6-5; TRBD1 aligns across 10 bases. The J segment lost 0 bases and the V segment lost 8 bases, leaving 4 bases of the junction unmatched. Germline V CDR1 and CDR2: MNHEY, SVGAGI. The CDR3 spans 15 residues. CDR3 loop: CASRGQGSSGNTIYF. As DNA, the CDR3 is TGTGCCAGCCGGGGACAGGGGAGCTCTGGAAACACCATATATTTT.

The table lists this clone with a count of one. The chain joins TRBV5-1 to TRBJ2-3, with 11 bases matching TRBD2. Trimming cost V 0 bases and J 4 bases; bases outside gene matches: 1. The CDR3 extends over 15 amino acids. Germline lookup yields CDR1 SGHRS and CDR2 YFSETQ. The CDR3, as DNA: TGCGCCAGCAGCTTGGAACTAGCGGGAGCAGATACGCAGTATTTT. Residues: CASSLELAGADTQYF.